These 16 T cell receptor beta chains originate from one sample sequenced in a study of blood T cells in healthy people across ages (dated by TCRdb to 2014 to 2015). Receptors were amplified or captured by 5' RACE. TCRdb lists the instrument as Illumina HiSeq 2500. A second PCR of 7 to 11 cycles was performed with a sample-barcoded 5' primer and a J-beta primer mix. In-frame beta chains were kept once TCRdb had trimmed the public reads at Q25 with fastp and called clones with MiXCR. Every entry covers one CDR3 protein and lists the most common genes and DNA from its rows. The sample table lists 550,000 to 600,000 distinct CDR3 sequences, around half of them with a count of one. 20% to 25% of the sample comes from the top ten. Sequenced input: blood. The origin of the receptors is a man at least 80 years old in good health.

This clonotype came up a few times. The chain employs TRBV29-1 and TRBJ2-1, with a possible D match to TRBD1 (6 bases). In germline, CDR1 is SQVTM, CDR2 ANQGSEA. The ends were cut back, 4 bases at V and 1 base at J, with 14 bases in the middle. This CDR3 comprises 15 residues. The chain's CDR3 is CSVVGAQGSYNEQFF. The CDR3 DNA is TGCAGCGTTGTGGGGGCGCAGGGGTCCTACAATGAGCAGTTCTTC.

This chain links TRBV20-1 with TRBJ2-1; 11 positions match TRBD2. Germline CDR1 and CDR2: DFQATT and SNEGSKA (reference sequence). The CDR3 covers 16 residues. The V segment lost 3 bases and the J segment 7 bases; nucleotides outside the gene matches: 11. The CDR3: CSASNPIAGGGNEQFF. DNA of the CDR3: TGCAGTGCTAGTAACCCTATAGCGGGAGGGGGGAATGAGCAGTTCTTC.

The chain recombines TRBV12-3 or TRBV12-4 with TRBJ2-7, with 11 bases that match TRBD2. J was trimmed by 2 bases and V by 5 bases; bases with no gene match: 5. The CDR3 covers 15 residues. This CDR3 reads CASSPGLAETYEQYF. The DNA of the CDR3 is TGTGCCAGCAGTCCGGGACTAGCGGAAACCTACGAGCAGTACTTC.

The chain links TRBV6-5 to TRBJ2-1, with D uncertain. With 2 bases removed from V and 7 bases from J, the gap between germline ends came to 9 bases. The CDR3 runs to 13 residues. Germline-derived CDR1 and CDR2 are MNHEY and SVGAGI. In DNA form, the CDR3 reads TGTGCCAGCAGTTACCTGGCTCGGAATGAGCAGTTCTTC. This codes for CASSYLARNEQFF.

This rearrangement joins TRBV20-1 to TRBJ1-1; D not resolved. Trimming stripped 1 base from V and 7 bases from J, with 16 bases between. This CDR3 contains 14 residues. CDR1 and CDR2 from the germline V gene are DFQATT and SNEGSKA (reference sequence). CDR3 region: CSARGPPGPGEAFF. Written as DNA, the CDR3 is TGCAGTGCTAGAGGGCCCCCGGGTCCCGGTGAAGCTTTCTTT.

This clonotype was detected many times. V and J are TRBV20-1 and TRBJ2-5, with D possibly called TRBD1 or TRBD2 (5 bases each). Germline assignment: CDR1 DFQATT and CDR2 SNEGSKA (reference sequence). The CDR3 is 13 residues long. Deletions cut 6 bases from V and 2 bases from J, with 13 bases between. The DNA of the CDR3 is TGCAGTGCCCTGGGACCGAGGCAAGAGACCCAGTACTTC. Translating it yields CSALGPRQETQYF.

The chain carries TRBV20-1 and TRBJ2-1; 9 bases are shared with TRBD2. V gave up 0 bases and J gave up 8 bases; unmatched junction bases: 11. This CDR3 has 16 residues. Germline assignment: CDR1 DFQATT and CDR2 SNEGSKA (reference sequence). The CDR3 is CSAREPSSGRKDEQFF. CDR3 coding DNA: TGCAGTGCTAGAGAACCAAGCAGCGGGAGGAAGGATGAGCAGTTCTTC.

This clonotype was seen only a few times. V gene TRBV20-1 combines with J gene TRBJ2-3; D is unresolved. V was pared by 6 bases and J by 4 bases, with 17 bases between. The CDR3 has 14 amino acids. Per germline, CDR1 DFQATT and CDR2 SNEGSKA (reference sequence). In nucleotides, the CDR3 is TGCAGTGCCCCCGTGGCCGGTCGTGCAGATACGCAGTATTTT. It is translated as CSAPVAGRADTQYF.

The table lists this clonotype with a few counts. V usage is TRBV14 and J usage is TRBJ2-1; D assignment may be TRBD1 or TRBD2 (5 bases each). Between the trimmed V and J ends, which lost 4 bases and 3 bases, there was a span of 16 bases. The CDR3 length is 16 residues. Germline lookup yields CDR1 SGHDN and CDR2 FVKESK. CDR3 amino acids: CASSPSGTGFYNEQFF. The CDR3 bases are TGTGCCAGCAGCCCCTCCGGGACGGGATTCTACAATGAGCAGTTCTTC.

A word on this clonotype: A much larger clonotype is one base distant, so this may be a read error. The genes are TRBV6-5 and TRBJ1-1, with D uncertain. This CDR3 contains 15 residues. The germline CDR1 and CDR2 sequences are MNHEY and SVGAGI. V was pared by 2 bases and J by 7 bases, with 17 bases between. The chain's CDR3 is CASSYARAPVFEAFF. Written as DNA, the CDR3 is TGTGCCAGCAGTTACGCGAGAGCGCCAGTCTTTGAAGCTTTCTTT.

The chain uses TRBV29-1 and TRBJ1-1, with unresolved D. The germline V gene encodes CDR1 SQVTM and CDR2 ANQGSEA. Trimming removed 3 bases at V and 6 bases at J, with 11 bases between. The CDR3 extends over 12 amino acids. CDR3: CSVEHNGSEAFF. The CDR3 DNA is TGCAGCGTTGAGCACAACGGCTCTGAAGCTTTCTTT.

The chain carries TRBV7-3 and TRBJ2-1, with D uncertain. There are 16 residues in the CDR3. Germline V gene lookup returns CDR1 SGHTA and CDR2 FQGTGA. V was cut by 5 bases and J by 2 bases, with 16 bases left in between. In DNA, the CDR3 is TGTGCCAGCAGCCCCCAAGTAACAGAGGCCTACAATGAGCAGTTCTTC. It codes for CASSPQVTEAYNEQFF.

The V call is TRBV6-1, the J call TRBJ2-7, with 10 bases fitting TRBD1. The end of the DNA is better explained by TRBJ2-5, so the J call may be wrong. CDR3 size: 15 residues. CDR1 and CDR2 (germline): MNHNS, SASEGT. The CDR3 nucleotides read TGTGCCAGCAGTGGACGAGGGACAGGGGATGAGACCCAGTACTTC. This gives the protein CASSGRGTGDETQYF.

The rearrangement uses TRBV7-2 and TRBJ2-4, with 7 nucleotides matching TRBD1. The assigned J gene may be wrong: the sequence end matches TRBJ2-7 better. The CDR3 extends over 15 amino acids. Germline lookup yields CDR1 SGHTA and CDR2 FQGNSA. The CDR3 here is CASSWLDRPASEQYF. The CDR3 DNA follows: TGTGCCAGCAGCTGGCTGGACAGGCCGGCGAGCGAGCAGTACTTC.

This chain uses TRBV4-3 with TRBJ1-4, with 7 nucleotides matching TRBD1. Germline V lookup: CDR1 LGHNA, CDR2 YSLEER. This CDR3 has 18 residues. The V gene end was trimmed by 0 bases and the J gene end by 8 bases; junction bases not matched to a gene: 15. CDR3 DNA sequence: TGCGCCAGCAGCCAAGATCAGAGGAGGGGGGACAGTAGAGAAAAACTGTTTTTT. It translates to CASSQDQRRGDSREKLFF.

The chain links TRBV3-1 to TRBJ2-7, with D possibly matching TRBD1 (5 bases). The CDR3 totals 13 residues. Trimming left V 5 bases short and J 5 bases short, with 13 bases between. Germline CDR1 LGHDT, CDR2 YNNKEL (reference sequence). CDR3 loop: CASSGAPLHEQYF. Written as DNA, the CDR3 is TGTGCCAGCAGCGGGGCCCCATTACACGAGCAGTACTTC.